This passage covers 10 T cell receptor beta chains from one sample sequenced in a study of shared clonotypes between healthy human individuals. Repertoires were generated with immunoSEQ multiplex PCR, while TCRdb's copy carries only in-frame clones and drops some. The sample includes hundreds of thousands of clones, around 78% of them seen just once. Sample: PBMCs. The receptors originated from a woman aged 35 to 49 in good health. Some clones in this sample may be carry-over from other donors' samples.

J is TRBJ2-7 and V is TRBV4-1, with D hard to call. The CDR3 totals 14 residues. Deletions cut 4 bases from V and 0 bases from J, with 10 bases between. Per germline, CDR1 MGHRA and CDR2 YSYEKL. CDR3 region: CASSRGPLSYEQYF. CDR3 sequence (DNA): TGCGCCAGCAGCCGAGGACCTCTCTCCTACGAGCAGTACTTC.

The genes are TRBV9 and TRBJ2-2, with a possible D match to TRBD1 (5 bases). Germline V lookup: CDR1 SGDLS, CDR2 YYNGEE. The CDR3 is 16 amino acids. Deletions cut 0 bases from V and 5 bases from J, with 14 bases between. In DNA form, the CDR3 reads TGTGCCAGCAGCGTAGCTCAGGGATGGGGAACCGGGGAGCTGTTTTTT. Translating it yields CASSVAQGWGTGELFF.

The gene calls are TRBV10-3 and TRBJ2-1, with 14 bases matching TRBD2. The trim removed 4 bases at V and 0 bases at J, leaving 11 bases unmatched. This CDR3 has 20 amino acids. Germline lookup yields CDR1 ENHRY and CDR2 SYGVKD. The CDR3, as DNA: TGTGCCATCAGTGGCCCTAGGACTAGCGGGAGGACAAGCTCCTACAATGAGCAGTTCTTC. Its translation: CAISGPRTSGRTSSYNEQFF.

The gene calls are TRBV29-1 and TRBJ1-1, with unresolved D. The V gene's germline CDR1 is SQVTM and CDR2 ANQGSEA. The CDR3 is made up of 14 amino acids. V was pared by 4 bases and J by 0 bases, with 12 bases between. CDR3 residues: CSVGRSSLNTEAFF. The CDR3 DNA follows: TGCAGCGTTGGGCGTAGCAGCCTGAACACTGAAGCTTTCTTT.

This clone was observed a single time. The same CDR3 is also encoded by other DNA sequences in this sample. V and J are TRBV5-1 and TRBJ1-3, with D maybe TRBD1 (6 bases). With 4 bases removed from V and 3 bases from J, the gap between germline ends came to 11 bases. This CDR3 spans 14 amino acids. Germline CDR1 is SGHRS and CDR2 is YFSETQ. CDR3 coding DNA: TGCGCCAGCAGCCTTACAGGGTTTGGAAACACCATATATTTT. Its translation: CASSLTGFGNTIYF.

This chain connects TRBV29-1 to TRBJ1-2; D ambiguous. V lost 0 bases to trimming and J lost 7 bases, with 15 bases between them. The CDR3 extends over 14 amino acids. CDR1 is SQVTM and CDR2 is ANQGSEA in the germline V gene. CDR3 amino acids: CSVEDFSRLAGYTF. Here the CDR3 DNA reads TGCAGCGTTGAAGATTTTAGCCGTCTGGCTGGCTACACCTTC. The full variable domain, its missing parts supplied by reference TRBV29-1 and TRBJ1-2, is SAVISQKPSRDICQRGTSLTIQCQVDSQVTMMFWYRQQPGQSLTLIATANQGSEATYESGFVIDKFPISRPNLTFSTLTVSNMSPEDSSIYLCSVEDFSRLAGYTFGSGTRLTVV.

This clone occurred many times. The chain couples TRBV10-3 to TRBJ2-1; 10 bases map to TRBD2. Losses at the gene ends were 4 bases for V and 3 bases for J; bases not matched to a gene: 6. The CDR3 is 16 residues long. Looked up from germline, CDR1 is ENHRY and CDR2 is SYGVKD. The CDR3 here is CAISGVAGGDYNEQFF. In DNA, the CDR3 is TGTGCCATCAGTGGAGTAGCGGGAGGCGACTACAATGAGCAGTTCTTC.

This clone is a singleton in its sample. The V gene is TRBV30, the J gene TRBJ2-5, with D perhaps TRBD2 (7 bases). The J call may be mistaken, given a closer DNA end match to TRBJ2-7. The V gene's germline CDR1 is GTSNPN and CDR2 SVGIG (reference sequence). CDR3 size: 15 residues. This CDR3 reads CAWSVGGSGPYEQYF. The CDR3 DNA is TGTGCCTGGAGTGTAGGGGGTAGCGGGCCCTACGAGCAGTACTTC.

V is TRBV29-1 and J is TRBJ2-5; TRBD1 or TRBD2 may be the D gene (5 bases each). The J call may not be correct, given that the DNA end is closer to TRBJ2-7. CDR1 and CDR2 from the germline V gene are SQVTM and ANQGSEA. The length of the CDR3 is 13 residues. The CDR3 DNA is TGCAGCGTTGGTGAAGGGACCTCCTACGAGCAGTACTTC. Amino acid sequence: CSVGEGTSYEQYF.

The rearrangement links TRBV6-6 to TRBJ2-2; no reliable D call. CDR3 length equals 11 residues. Per germline, CDR1 MNHNY and CDR2 SVGAGI (reference sequence). Deletions cut 2 bases from V and 8 bases from J, with 3 bases between. The CDR3 loop is CASSYEGELFF. DNA for the CDR3: TGTGCCAGCAGTTACGAGGGGGAGCTGTTTTTT.